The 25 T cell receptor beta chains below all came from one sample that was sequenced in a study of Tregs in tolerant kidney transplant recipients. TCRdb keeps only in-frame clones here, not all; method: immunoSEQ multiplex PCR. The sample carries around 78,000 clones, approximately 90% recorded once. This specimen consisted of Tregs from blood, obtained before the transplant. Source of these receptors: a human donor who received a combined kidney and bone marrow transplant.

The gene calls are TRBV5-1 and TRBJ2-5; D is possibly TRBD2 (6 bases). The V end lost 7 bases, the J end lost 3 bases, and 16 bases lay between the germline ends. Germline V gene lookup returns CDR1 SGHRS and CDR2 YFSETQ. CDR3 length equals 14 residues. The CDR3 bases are TGCGCCAGCCGCGGGACCCCAGAAAAAGAGACCCAGTACTTC. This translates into CASRGTPEKETQYF.

The CDR3 DNA follows: TGTGCCAGCAGTTTCGGCCTAGCGAATGAGCAGTTCTTC. Its translation is CASSFGLANEQFF. The V call is TRBV28, the J call TRBJ2-1, with D maybe TRBD2 (6 bases). Germline V CDR1 and CDR2: MDHEN, SYDVKM. The CDR3 has 13 amino acids. Trimming cost V 3 bases and J 7 bases, with 10 bases left between them.

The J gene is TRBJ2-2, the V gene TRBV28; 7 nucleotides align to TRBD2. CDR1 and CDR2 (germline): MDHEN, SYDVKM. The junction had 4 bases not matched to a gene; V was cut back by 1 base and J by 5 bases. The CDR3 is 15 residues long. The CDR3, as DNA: TGTGCCAGCAGTTTATTGGGACTAATTACCGGGGAGCTGTTTTTT. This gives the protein CASSLLGLITGELFF.

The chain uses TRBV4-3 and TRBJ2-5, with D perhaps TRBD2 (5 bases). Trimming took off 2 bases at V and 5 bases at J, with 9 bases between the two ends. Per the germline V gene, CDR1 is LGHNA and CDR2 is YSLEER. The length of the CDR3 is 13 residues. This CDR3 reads CASSQHLAETQYF. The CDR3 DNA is TGCGCCAGCAGCCAACACCTAGCTGAGACCCAGTACTTC.

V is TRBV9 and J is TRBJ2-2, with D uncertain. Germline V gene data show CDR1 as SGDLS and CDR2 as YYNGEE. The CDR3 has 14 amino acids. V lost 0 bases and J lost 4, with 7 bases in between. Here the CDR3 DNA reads TGTGCCAGCAGCGTAGAGCAGCTCACCGGGGAGCTGTTTTTT. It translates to CASSVEQLTGELFF.

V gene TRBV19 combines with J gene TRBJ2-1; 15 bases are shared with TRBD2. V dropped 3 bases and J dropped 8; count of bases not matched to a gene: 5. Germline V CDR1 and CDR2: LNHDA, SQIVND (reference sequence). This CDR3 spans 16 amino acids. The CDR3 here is CASSMGGTSGRHEQFF. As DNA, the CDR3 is TGTGCCAGTAGTATGGGGGGGACTAGCGGGAGGCATGAGCAGTTCTTC. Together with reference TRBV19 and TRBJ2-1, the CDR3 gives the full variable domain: DGGITQSPKYLFRKEGQNVTLSCEQNLNHDAMYWYRQDPGQGLRLIYYSQIVNDFQKGDIAEGYSVSREKKESFPLTVTSAQKNPTAFYLCASSMGGTSGRHEQFFGPGTRLTVL.

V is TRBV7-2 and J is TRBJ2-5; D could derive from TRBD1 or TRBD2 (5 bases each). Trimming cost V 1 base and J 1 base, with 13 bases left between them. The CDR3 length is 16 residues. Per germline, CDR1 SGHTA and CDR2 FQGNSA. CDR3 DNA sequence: TGTGCCAGCAGCTTAGGATCAGGGAGATTCCAAGAGACCCAGTACTTC. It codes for CASSLGSGRFQETQYF.

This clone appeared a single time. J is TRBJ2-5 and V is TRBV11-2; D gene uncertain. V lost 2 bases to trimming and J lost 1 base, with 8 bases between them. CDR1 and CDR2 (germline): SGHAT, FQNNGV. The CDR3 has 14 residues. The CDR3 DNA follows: TGTGCCAGCAGCTTAAACAGCCTCCAAGAGACCCAGTACTTC. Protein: CASSLNSLQETQYF.

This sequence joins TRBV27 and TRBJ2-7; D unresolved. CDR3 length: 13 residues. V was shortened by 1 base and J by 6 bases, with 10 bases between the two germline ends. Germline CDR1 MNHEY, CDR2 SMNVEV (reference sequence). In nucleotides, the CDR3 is TGTGCCAGCAGTTTATGGTCCGGTGGCGAGCAGTACTTC. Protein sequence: CASSLWSGGEQYF.

The DNA of the CDR3 is TGTGCCAGCAGTCGGACTAGCGGGAGAGGGCAGTTCTTC. Its translation is CASSRTSGRGQFF. The genes are TRBV6-5 and TRBJ2-1, with TRBD2 identical over 13 bases. The V and J ends lost 5 bases and 12 bases, in that order; junction bases with no gene match: 4. CDR1 is MNHEY and CDR2 is SVGAGI in the germline V gene. The CDR3 contains 13 residues.

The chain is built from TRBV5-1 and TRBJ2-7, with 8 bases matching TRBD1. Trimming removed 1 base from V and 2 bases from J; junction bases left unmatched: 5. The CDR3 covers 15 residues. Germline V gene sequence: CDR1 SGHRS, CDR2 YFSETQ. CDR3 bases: TGCGCCAGCAGCTTGAGCGCGACAGGGGCCTACGAGCAGTACTTC. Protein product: CASSLSATGAYEQYF.

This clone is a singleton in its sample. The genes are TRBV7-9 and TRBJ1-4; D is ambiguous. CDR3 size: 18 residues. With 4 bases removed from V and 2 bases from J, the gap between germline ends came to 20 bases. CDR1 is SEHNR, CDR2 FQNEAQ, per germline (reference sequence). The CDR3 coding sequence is TGTGCCAGCAGCTACCGACCGCTGGGGAGGAGCACTAATGAAAAACTGTTTTTT. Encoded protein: CASSYRPLGRSTNEKLFF.

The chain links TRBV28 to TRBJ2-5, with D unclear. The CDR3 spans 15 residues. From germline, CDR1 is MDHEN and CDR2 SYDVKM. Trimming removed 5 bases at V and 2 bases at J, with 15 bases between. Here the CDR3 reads CASSADGRHQETQYF. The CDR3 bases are TGTGCCAGCAGTGCAGACGGCAGACATCAAGAGACCCAGTACTTC.

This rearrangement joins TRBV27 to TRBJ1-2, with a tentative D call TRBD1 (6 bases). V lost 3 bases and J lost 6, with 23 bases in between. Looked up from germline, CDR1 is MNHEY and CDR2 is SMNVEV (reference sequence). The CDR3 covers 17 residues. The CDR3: CASSFKAGMDRNNGYTF. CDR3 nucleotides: TGTGCCAGCAGTTTCAAAGCAGGGATGGACAGAAATAATGGCTACACCTTC.

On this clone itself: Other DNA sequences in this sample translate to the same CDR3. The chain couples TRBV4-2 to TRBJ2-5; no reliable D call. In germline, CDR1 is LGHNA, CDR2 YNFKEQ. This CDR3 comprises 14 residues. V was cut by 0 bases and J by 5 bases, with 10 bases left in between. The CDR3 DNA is TGTGCCAGCAGCCAAGATCGTGGGCAGGAGACCCAGTACTTC. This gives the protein CASSQDRGQETQYF.

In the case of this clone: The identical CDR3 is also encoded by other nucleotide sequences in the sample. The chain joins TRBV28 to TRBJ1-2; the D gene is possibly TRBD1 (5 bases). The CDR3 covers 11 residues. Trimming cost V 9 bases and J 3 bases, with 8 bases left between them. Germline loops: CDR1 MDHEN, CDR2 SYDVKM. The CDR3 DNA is TGTGCCAGGGGGCGACACTATGGCTACACCTTC. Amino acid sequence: CARGRHYGYTF.

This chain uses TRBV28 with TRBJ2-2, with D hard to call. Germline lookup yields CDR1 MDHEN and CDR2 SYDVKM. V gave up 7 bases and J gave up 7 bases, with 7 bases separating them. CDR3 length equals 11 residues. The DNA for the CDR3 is TGTGCCAGCATGTGGGTCGGGGAGCTGTTTTTT. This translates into CASMWVGELFF.

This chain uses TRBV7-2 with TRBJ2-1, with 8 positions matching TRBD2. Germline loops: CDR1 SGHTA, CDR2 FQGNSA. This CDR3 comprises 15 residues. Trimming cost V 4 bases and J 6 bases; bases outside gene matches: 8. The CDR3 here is CASSSALGTSNEQFF. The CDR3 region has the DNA TGTGCCAGCAGCTCAGCCCTAGGGACTAGCAATGAGCAGTTCTTC.

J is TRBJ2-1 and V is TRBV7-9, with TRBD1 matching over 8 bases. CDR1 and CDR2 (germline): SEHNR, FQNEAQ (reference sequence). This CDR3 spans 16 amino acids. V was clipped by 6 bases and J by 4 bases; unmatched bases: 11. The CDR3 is CASSPRGQGIYNEQFF. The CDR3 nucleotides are TGTGCCAGCAGTCCCAGAGGACAGGGAATTTACAATGAGCAGTTCTTC.

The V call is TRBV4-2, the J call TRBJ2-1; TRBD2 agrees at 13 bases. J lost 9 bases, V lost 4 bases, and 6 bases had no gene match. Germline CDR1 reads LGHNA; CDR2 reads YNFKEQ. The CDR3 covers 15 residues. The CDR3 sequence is CASSPGTSGMGEQFF. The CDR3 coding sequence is TGTGCCAGCAGCCCGGGGACTAGCGGGATGGGTGAGCAGTTCTTC.

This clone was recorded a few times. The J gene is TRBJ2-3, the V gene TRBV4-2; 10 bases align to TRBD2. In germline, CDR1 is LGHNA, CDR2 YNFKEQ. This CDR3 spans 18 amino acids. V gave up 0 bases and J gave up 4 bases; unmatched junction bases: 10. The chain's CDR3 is CASSQESISGRAADTQYF. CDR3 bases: TGTGCCAGCAGCCAAGAGTCGATCAGCGGGAGGGCGGCAGATACGCAGTATTTT.

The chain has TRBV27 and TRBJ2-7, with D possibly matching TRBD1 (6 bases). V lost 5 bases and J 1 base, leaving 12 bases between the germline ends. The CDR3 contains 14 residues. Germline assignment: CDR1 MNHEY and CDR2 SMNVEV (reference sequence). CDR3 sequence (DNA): TGTGCCAGCAGTCCTCGACAGGAGTCCTACGAGCAGTACTTC. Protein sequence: CASSPRQESYEQYF.

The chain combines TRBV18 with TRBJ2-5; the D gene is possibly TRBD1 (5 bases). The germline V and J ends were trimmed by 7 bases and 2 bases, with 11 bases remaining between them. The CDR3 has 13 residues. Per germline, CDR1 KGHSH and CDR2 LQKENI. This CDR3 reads CASFPRGQETQYF. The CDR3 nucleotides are TGTGCCAGCTTCCCTAGGGGACAAGAGACCCAGTACTTC.

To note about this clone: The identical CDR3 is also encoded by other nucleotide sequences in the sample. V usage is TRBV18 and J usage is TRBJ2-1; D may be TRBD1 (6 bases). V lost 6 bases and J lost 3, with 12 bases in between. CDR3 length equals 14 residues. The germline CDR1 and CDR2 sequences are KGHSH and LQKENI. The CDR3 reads CASSRRDIYNEQFF. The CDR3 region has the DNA TGTGCCAGCTCTCGACGGGACATCTACAATGAGCAGTTCTTC.

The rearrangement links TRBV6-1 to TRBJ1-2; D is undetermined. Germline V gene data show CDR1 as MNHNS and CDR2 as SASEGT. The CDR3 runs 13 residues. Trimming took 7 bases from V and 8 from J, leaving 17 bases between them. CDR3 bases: TGTGCCAGCAAATATTGGGGTTCAGAAGGCTACACCTTC. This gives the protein CASKYWGSEGYTF.